This paragraph covers one T cell receptor (beta chain) sequence. The entry originates in a study of blood T cell repertoires in COVID-19. Profiling relied on immunoSEQ multiplex PCR, and the TCRdb table lists in-frame clones only, not all of them. The repertoire holds 200,000 to 250,000 clones, with roughly 87% as singletons. Germline CDR1 is SGHAT and CDR2 is FQNNGV. V dropped 6 bases and J dropped 0 bases, with 15 bases sitting between them. This CDR3 contains 17 residues. The chain combines TRBV11-2 with TRBJ2-6, with D possibly being TRBD1 (6 bases). Sequenced: PBMCs or T cells enriched from blood (not recorded which). The sequence came from a young man with acute COVID-19. CDR3 nucleotides: TGTGCCAGCAGAGACCCAACAGGGAGCTCTGGGGCCAACGTCCTGACTTTC. Amino acids: CASRDPTGSSGANVLTF. Based on the CDR3 plus reference TRBV11-2 and TRBJ2-6, the full variable domain is EAGVAQSPRYKIIEKRQSVAFWCNPISGHATLYWYQQILGQGPKLLIQFQNNGVVDDSQLPKDRFSAERLKGVDSTLKIQPAKLEDSAVYLCASRDPTGSSGANVLTFGAGSRLTVL.